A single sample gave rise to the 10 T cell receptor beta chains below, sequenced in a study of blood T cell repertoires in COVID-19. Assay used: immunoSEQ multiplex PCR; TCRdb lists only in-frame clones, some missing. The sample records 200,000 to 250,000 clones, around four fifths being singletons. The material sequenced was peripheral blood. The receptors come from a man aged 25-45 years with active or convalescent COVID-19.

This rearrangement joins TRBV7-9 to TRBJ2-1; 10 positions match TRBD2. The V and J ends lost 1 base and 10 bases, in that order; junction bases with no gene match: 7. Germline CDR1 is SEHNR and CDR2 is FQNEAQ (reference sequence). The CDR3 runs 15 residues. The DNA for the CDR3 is TGTGCCAGCAGCTTAGGGGGGCTAGCGGGAGACGAGCAGTTCTTC. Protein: CASSLGGLAGDEQFF.

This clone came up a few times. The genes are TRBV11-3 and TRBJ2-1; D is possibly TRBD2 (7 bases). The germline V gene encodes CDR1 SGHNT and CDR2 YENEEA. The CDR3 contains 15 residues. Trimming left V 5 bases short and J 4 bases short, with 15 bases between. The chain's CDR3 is CASSLGGGQYNEQFF. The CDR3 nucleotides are TGTGCCAGCAGCCTAGGGGGGGGGCAATACAATGAGCAGTTCTTC.

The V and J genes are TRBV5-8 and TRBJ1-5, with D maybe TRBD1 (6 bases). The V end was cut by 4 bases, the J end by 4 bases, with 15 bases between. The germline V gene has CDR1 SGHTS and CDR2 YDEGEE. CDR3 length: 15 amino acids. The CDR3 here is CASSPGHGGNQPQHF. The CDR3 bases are TGTGCCAGCAGCCCGGGACACGGTGGGAATCAGCCCCAGCATTTT.

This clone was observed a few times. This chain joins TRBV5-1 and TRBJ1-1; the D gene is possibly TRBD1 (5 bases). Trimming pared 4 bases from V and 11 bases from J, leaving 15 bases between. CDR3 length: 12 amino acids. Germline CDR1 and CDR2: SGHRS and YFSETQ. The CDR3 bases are TGCGCCAGCAGCGGCCAACAAAGACAGGCTTTCTTT. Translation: CASSGQQRQAFF.

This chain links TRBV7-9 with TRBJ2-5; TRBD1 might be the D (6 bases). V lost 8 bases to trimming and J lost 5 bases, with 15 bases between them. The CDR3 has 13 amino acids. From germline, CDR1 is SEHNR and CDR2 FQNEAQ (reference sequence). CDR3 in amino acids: CASWKGGAETQYF. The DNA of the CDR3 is TGTGCCAGCTGGAAAGGGGGAGCTGAGACCCAGTACTTC.

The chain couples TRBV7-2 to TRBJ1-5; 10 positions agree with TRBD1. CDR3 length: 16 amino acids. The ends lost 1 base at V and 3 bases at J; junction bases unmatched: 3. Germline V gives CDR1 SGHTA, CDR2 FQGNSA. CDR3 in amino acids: CASSLVGTGANQPQHF. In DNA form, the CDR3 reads TGTGCCAGCAGCTTAGTGGGGACAGGGGCCAATCAGCCCCAGCATTTT.

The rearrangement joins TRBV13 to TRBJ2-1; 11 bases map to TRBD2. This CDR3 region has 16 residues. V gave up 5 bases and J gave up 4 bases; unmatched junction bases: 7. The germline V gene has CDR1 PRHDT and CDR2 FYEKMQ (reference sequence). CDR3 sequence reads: CASSAPGLAEYNEQFF. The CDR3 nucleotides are TGTGCCAGCAGCGCCCCGGGACTAGCGGAATACAATGAGCAGTTCTTC.

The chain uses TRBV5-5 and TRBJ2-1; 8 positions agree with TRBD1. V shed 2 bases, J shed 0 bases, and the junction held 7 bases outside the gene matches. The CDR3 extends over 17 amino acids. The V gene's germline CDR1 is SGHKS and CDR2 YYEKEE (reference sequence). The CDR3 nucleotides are TGTGCCAGCAGCTTAACGGGACAGGCAACCTCCTACAATGAGCAGTTCTTC. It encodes CASSLTGQATSYNEQFF.

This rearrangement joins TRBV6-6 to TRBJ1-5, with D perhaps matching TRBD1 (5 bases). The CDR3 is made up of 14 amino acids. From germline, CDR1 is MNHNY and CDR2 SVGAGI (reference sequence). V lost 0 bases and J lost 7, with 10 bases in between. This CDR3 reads CASSYSGVGQPQHF. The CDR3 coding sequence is TGTGCCAGCAGTTACTCAGGGGTTGGGCAGCCCCAGCATTTT.

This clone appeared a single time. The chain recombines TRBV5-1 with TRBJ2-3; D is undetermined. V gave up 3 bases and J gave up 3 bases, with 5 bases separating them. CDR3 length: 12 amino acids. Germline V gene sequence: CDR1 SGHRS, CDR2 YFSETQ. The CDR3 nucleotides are TGCGCCAGCAGCTCCGGGACAGATACGCAGTATTTT. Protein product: CASSSGTDTQYF.